Below, 32 T cell receptor beta chains from the same sample are listed, as sequenced in a study of T cell changes during pregnancy in multiple sclerosis. The data were produced by immunoSEQ multiplex PCR, yet TCRdb's version contains in-frame clones alone and is incomplete. Of about 110,000 clones detected, approximately 90% appear once; the ten largest clones hold about 1.6%. This specimen consisted of peripheral blood, obtained in the third trimester of pregnancy. These receptor sequences come from a female donor with multiple sclerosis, enrolled in a pregnancy study.

The chain joins TRBV7-2 to TRBJ2-1; 8 nucleotides match TRBD1. The CDR3 covers 15 residues. Germline assignment: CDR1 SGHTA and CDR2 FQGNSA. Trimming at V came to 6 bases and at J to 7 bases, leaving 11 bases not matched to a gene. The CDR3 coding sequence is TGTGCCAGCAGTTCCGGACAGGGTATAGGGAATGAGCAGTTCTTC. Its protein product is CASSSGQGIGNEQFF.

The chain has TRBV6-5 and TRBJ2-1, with 12 bases that match TRBD2. The germline CDR1 and CDR2 sequences are MNHEY and SVGAGI. With V trimmed by 5 bases and J by 8 bases, 7 bases remained unmatched. CDR3 size: 15 residues. Here the CDR3 reads CASSPLAGGKDEQFF. The CDR3 region has the DNA TGTGCCAGCAGTCCTCTAGCGGGAGGGAAGGATGAGCAGTTCTTC.

The chain carries TRBV7-3 and TRBJ2-3; 11 nucleotides agree with TRBD1. The germline CDR1 and CDR2 sequences are SGHTA and FQGTGA. Trimming cost V 2 bases and J 8 bases; bases outside gene matches: 6. The CDR3 loop spans 15 amino acids. CDR3 DNA sequence: TGTGCCAGCAGCTTAGGCCGGGACAGGGGGGGTACGCAGTATTTT. The encoded protein is CASSLGRDRGGTQYF.

V is TRBV7-9 and J is TRBJ1-3; D not certain. Trimming took off 4 bases at V and 8 bases at J, with 9 bases between the two ends. Germline V gene sequence: CDR1 SEHNR, CDR2 FQNEAQ (reference sequence). The CDR3 has 12 residues. CDR3 coding DNA: TGTGCCAGCAGCTCTCCAGTTGACACCATATATTTT. It specifies CASSSPVDTIYF. The variable domain in full, with the rest retrieved from reference TRBV7-9 and TRBJ1-3, is DTGVSQNPRHKITKRGQNVTFRCDPISEHNRLYWYRQTLGQGPEFLTYFQNEAQLEKSRLLSDRFSAERPKGSFSTLEIQRTEQGDSAMYLCASSSPVDTIYFGEGSWLTVV.

The chain is built from TRBV5-6 and TRBJ2-5; D might be TRBD1 (5 bases). This CDR3 region has 15 residues. V shed 2 bases and J shed 4 bases, with 15 bases lying between them. Germline V CDR1 and CDR2: SGHDT, YYEEEE. CDR3 residues: CASSLGVITRETQYF. The CDR3 nucleotides read TGTGCCAGCAGCTTAGGGGTGATAACTCGAGAGACCCAGTACTTC.

The chain combines TRBV27 with TRBJ2-1; TRBD2 agrees at 14 bases. Trimming cost V 1 base and J 9 bases; bases outside gene matches: 5. CDR3 length: 16 residues. Germline lookup yields CDR1 MNHEY and CDR2 SMNVEV (reference sequence). CDR3 DNA sequence: TGTGCCAGCAGTTTATTTGGGACTAGCGGGAGTTTTGAGCAGTTCTTC. It is translated as CASSLFGTSGSFEQFF.

V gene TRBV7-8 combines with J gene TRBJ2-7; the D is unclear. The V end lost 2 bases, the J end lost 3 bases, and 8 bases lay between the germline ends. The CDR3 totals 13 residues. Germline V gene data show CDR1 as SGHVS and CDR2 as FQNEAQ. The CDR3 region has the DNA TGTGCCAGCAGCTTATCTCTAAACTACGAGCAGTACTTC. Amino acid sequence: CASSLSLNYEQYF.

The genes are TRBV28 and TRBJ2-2; perhaps TRBD1 as D (5 bases). The germline gives CDR1 MDHEN, CDR2 SYDVKM. The CDR3 is made up of 15 amino acids. V was trimmed by 3 bases and J by 4 bases, leaving 12 bases between them. The CDR3 sequence is CASSLQGVGTGELFF. CDR3 DNA: TGTGCCAGCAGTTTGCAGGGTGTGGGCACCGGGGAGCTGTTTTTT.

This chain connects TRBV6-1 to TRBJ2-7, with a possible D match to TRBD1 (5 bases). The CDR3 is 14 residues long. CDR1 and CDR2 (germline): MNHNS, SASEGT. Trimming left V 1 base short and J 2 bases short, with 9 bases between. The chain's CDR3 is CASSEVGQAYEQYF. In DNA form, the CDR3 reads TGTGCCAGCAGTGAAGTCGGACAAGCCTACGAGCAGTACTTC.

The chain recombines TRBV9 with TRBJ2-3; 13 bases are shared with TRBD2. The junction had 3 bases not matched to a gene; V was cut back by 4 bases and J by 1 base. Germline V CDR1 and CDR2: SGDLS, YYNGEE. The CDR3 sequence is 16 residues long. For the CDR3, the DNA is TGTGCCAGCAGCCCCGGACTAGCGGGGGGCACAGATACGCAGTATTTT. Translation gives CASSPGLAGGTDTQYF.

The J gene is TRBJ1-2, the V gene TRBV2; 8 bases align to TRBD1. Germline-derived CDR1 and CDR2 are SNHLY and FYNNEI. With V trimmed by 2 bases and J by 5 bases, 7 bases remained unmatched. This CDR3 contains 15 residues. CDR3 DNA: TGTGCCAGCAGTGAAAATAAGGGACAGGCGTATGGCTACACCTTC. It specifies CASSENKGQAYGYTF. Together with reference TRBV2 and TRBJ1-2, the CDR3 gives the full variable domain: EPEVTQTPSHQVTQMGQEVILRCVPISNHLYFYWYRQILGQKVEFLVSFYNNEISEKSEIFDDQFSVERPDGSNFTLKIRSTKLEDSAMYFCASSENKGQAYGYTFGSGTRLTVV.

The V gene is TRBV21-1, the J gene TRBJ1-2. TRBV21-1 represents a pseudogene. CDR3 length equals 13 residues. The CDR3 here is CASSNGGRWGYTF. In DNA form, the CDR3 reads TGTGCCAGCAGCAACGGGGGGCGCTGGGGCTACACCTTC.

The chain couples TRBV9 to TRBJ1-4; 10 bases fit TRBD1. V gave up 3 bases and J gave up 8 bases; unmatched junction bases: 7. Looked up from germline, CDR1 is SGDLS and CDR2 is YYNGEE. This CDR3 is built from 15 residues. The CDR3, as DNA: TGTGCCAGCAGCGGCCTGACAGGGGGCGGCGAAAAACTGTTTTTT. Its translation: CASSGLTGGGEKLFF.

The chain uses TRBV6-5 and TRBJ2-7; the D gene is possibly TRBD1 (6 bases). This CDR3 comprises 15 residues. V lost 8 bases and J 3 bases, leaving 20 bases between the germline ends. Germline CDR1 reads MNHEY; CDR2 reads SVGAGI. The CDR3 sequence: CASGDTGMGDYEQYF. CDR3 coding DNA: TGTGCCAGCGGGGACACAGGGATGGGGGACTACGAGCAGTACTTC.

V usage is TRBV2 and J usage is TRBJ2-3; 7 bases are shared with TRBD1. The CDR3 covers 14 residues. V lost 7 bases, J lost 4 bases, and 8 bases stayed unmatched. Germline V lookup: CDR1 SNHLY, CDR2 FYNNEI. The CDR3, as DNA: TGTGCCAGCAACCGGGACAGTCAGTCAGATACGCAGTATTTT. Translated, it gives CASNRDSQSDTQYF. The variable domain in full, completed from reference TRBV2 and TRBJ2-3, reads EPEVTQTPSHQVTQMGQEVILRCVPISNHLYFYWYRQILGQKVEFLVSFYNNEISEKSEIFDDQFSVERPDGSNFTLKIRSTKLEDSAMYFCASNRDSQSDTQYFGPGTRLTVL.

The V call is TRBV5-4, the J call TRBJ1-6; TRBD1 matches 8 bases. The CDR3 contains 15 residues. Germline CDR1 and CDR2: SGHNT and YYREEE (reference sequence). Unmatched junction bases numbered 9, after V lost 4 bases and J lost 9 bases. CDR3 residues: CASSPGGRGPSPLHF. The CDR3 region has the DNA TGTGCCAGCAGCCCGGGGGGCAGGGGGCCTTCACCCCTCCACTTT.

The chain has TRBV5-1 and TRBJ1-1; weak D call: TRBD1 (6 bases). The V gene lost 1 base and the J gene lost 1 base, with 14 bases spanning the gap. The germline CDR1 and CDR2 sequences are SGHRS and YFSETQ. The CDR3 consists of 16 residues. The CDR3 nucleotides read TGCGCCAGCAGCTTGTATGGGGGCCTGGGGAACACTGAAGCTTTCTTT. Translating it yields CASSLYGGLGNTEAFF.

The rearrangement uses TRBV6-6 and TRBJ2-3; TRBD1 is a possible D gene (6 bases). V lost 5 bases to trimming and J lost 0 bases, with 15 bases between them. CDR1 MNHNY and CDR2 SVGAGI come from the germline V gene (reference sequence). The length of the CDR3 is 16 residues. In nucleotides, the CDR3 is TGTGCCAGCAGTCCCCTGGGACAACCGAGCACAGATACGCAGTATTTT. It is translated as CASSPLGQPSTDTQYF.

This clone appeared a few times. CDR3 amino acids: CASSLDTGAMNTEAFF. In DNA form, the CDR3 reads TGCGCCAGCAGCTTGGATACAGGGGCCATGAACACTGAAGCTTTCTTT. The chain carries TRBV5-1 and TRBJ1-1, with 7 bases lining up with TRBD1. J was trimmed by 0 bases and V by 0 bases; bases with no gene match: 5. The CDR3 spans 16 residues. Germline CDR1 SGHRS, CDR2 YFSETQ.

This rearrangement joins TRBV7-9 to TRBJ1-2, with D possibly TRBD1 on 6 matching bases. The CDR3 runs 12 residues. Germline V gives CDR1 SEHNR, CDR2 FQNEAQ (reference sequence). The V and J ends lost 9 bases and 8 bases respectively, with 16 bases between them. CDR3 DNA sequence: TGTGCCAGTTGGCTACAGGGCAACGGCTACACCTTC. This gives the protein CASWLQGNGYTF.

The chain employs TRBV25-1 and TRBJ1-1; D may be TRBD1 (6 bases). This CDR3 has 13 residues. Deletions cut 3 bases from V and 9 bases from J, with 14 bases between. Germline V CDR1 and CDR2: MGHDK, SYGVNS. Here the CDR3 DNA reads TGTGCCAGCAGTGAGGTTCGGCAGGGGAAAGCTTTCTTT. It codes for CASSEVRQGKAFF. Complete variable domain (other parts from reference TRBV25-1 and TRBJ1-1): EADIYQTPRYLVIGTGKKITLECSQTMGHDKMYWYQQDPGMELHLIHYSYGVNSTEKGDLSSESTVSRIRTEHFPLTLESARPSHTSQYLCASSEVRQGKAFFGQGTRLTVV.

The chain recombines TRBV6-5 with TRBJ2-7; possible D gene TRBD1, 5 bases. Germline V gene lookup returns CDR1 MNHEY and CDR2 SVGAGI. V lost 5 bases, J lost 6 bases, and 17 bases lay in between. The CDR3 is 14 residues long. For the CDR3, the DNA is TGTGCCAGCAGTATAAGGGGAAGGGGCAGCGAGCAGTACTTC. Its translation is CASSIRGRGSEQYF.

This chain connects TRBV14 to TRBJ2-6; no firm D call. Trimming took off 6 bases at V and 1 base at J, with 7 bases between the two ends. The germline V gene has CDR1 SGHDN and CDR2 FVKESK. The CDR3 contains 14 residues. The CDR3 sequence: CASSQISGANVLTF. CDR3 nucleotide sequence: TGTGCCAGCAGTCAGATTTCTGGGGCCAACGTCCTGACTTTC.

This clone was observed a single time. The chain is built from TRBV28 and TRBJ1-2, with 8 bases identical to TRBD1. V gave up 7 bases and J gave up 4 bases; unmatched junction bases: 8. The CDR3 is 14 amino acids. The germline V gene encodes CDR1 MDHEN and CDR2 SYDVKM. DNA of the CDR3: TGTGCCAGCACCGCGGACAGGGCCACCTATGGCTACACCTTC. Residues: CASTADRATYGYTF.

The CDR3 coding sequence is TGTGCCAGCAGCGTGGGACAAGATAATTCACCCCTCCACTTT. It translates to CASSVGQDNSPLHF. The chain is built from TRBV7-9 and TRBJ1-6, with D tentatively TRBD1 (6 bases). The CDR3 has 14 residues. In germline, CDR1 is SEHNR, CDR2 FQNEAQ (reference sequence). Trimming removed 5 bases from V and 5 bases from J, with 10 bases in between.

This clone was counted a single time. This chain uses TRBV7-9 with TRBJ2-2; 12 nucleotides match TRBD2. The V gene end was trimmed by 5 bases and the J gene end by 7 bases; junction bases not matched to a gene: 5. The CDR3 runs to 15 residues. CDR1 and CDR2 from the germline V gene are SEHNR and FQNEAQ (reference sequence). Here the CDR3 DNA reads TGTGCCAGCAGCAACCCGACTAGCGGGAGCGGGGAGCTGTTTTTT. Amino acids: CASSNPTSGSGELFF.

The V call is TRBV18, the J call TRBJ2-7; 7 bases are a match to TRBD2. Unmatched junction bases numbered 6, after V lost 4 bases and J lost 0 bases. The germline CDR1 and CDR2 sequences are KGHSH and LQKENI. The CDR3 is 15 amino acids. The CDR3, as DNA: TGTGCCAGCTCACGGGTGGGAGGGGACTCCTACGAGCAGTACTTC. This codes for CASSRVGGDSYEQYF.

The chain combines TRBV5-1 with TRBJ1-2, with 7 bases that match TRBD1. Germline V gives CDR1 SGHRS, CDR2 YFSETQ. Trimming at V came to 3 bases and at J to 0 bases, leaving 5 bases not matched to a gene. CDR3 length: 15 amino acids. The DNA of the CDR3 is TGCGCCAGCAGCTCCCGACAGGGACCTAACTATGGCTACACCTTC. This gives the protein CASSSRQGPNYGYTF.

The V gene is TRBV18, the J gene TRBJ2-1; maybe TRBD2 (6 bases). The germline CDR1 and CDR2 sequences are KGHSH and LQKENI. The V gene lost 3 bases and the J gene lost 7 bases, with 10 bases spanning the gap. This CDR3 spans 13 amino acids. CDR3 amino acids: CASSPSSGNEQFF. The CDR3 DNA is TGTGCCAGCTCACCGTCCAGCGGGAATGAGCAGTTCTTC.

The chain recombines TRBV2 with TRBJ1-1; a weak D match, TRBD1 (5 bases). Per germline, CDR1 SNHLY and CDR2 FYNNEI. The CDR3 runs 17 residues. V lost 3 bases to trimming and J lost 1 base, with 18 bases between them. The CDR3 reads CASSERGGRTRNTEAFF. The CDR3 DNA reads TGTGCCAGCAGTGAGCGGGGGGGGAGGACAAGGAACACTGAAGCTTTCTTT.

The chain carries TRBV10-3 and TRBJ2-3; a possible D gene is TRBD1 (6 bases). Germline V gene lookup returns CDR1 ENHRY and CDR2 SYGVKD. Trimming shortened V by 3 bases and J by 1 base, and 17 bases separated the two germline ends. The CDR3 length is 17 residues. The CDR3 reads CAISEGGRHQGTDTQYF. CDR3 DNA: TGTGCCATCAGTGAAGGGGGACGCCATCAGGGCACAGATACGCAGTATTTT.

The V gene is TRBV7-6, the J gene TRBJ1-6, with a weak D call TRBD1 (5 bases). Germline CDR1 is SGHVS and CDR2 is FNYEAQ. Deletions cut 4 bases from V and 10 bases from J, with 17 bases between. The CDR3 length is 15 residues. The CDR3 is CASSSRVGGWSPLHF. The CDR3 DNA follows: TGTGCCAGCAGCTCCCGCGTGGGGGGATGGTCACCCCTCCACTTT.